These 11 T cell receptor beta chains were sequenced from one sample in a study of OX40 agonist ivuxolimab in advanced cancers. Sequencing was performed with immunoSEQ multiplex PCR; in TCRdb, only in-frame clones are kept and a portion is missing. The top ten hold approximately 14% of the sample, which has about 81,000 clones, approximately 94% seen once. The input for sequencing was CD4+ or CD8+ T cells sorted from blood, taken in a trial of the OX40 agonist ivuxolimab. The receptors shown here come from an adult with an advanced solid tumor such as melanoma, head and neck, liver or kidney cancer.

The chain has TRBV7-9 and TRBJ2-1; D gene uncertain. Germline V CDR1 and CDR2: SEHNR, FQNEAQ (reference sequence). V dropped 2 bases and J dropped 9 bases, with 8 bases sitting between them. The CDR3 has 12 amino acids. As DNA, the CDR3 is TGTGCCAGCAGCTTACCCATAGTTGAGCAGTTCTTC. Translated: CASSLPIVEQFF.

The CDR3 nucleotides are TGCGCCAGCAGCTTGGGGCGGTGGATCCAAGAGACCCAGTACTTC. Translated, it gives CASSLGRWIQETQYF. The V and J genes are TRBV5-1 and TRBJ2-5; D is undetermined. This CDR3 region has 15 residues. From germline, CDR1 is SGHRS and CDR2 YFSETQ. Deletions cut 0 bases from V and 1 base from J, with 10 bases between.

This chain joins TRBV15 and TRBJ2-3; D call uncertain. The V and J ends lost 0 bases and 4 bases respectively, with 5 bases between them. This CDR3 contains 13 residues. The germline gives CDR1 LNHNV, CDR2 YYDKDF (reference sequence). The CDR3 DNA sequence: TGTGCCACCAGCAGAGACCAACCAGATACGCAGTATTTT. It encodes CATSRDQPDTQYF.

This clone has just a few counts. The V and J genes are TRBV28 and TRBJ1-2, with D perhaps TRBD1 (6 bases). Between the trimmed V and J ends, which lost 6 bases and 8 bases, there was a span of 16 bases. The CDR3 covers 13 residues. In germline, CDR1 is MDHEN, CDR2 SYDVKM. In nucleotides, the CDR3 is TGTGCCAGCAGACCACAGGGCCCGTCCGGCTACACCTTC. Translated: CASRPQGPSGYTF.

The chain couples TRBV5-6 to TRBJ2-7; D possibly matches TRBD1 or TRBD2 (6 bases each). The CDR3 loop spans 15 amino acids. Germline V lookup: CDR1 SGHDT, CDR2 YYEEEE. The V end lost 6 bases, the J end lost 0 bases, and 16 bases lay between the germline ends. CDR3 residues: CASTPGAGLSYEQYF. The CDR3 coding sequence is TGTGCCAGCACTCCGGGGGCGGGGCTCTCCTACGAGCAGTACTTC.

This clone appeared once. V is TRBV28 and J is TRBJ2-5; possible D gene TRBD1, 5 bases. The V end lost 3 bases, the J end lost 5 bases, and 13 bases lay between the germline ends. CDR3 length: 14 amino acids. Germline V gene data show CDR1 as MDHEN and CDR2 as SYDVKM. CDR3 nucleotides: TGTGCCAGCAGTTTCGTCCAGGGTTCGGAGACCCAGTACTTC. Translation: CASSFVQGSETQYF.

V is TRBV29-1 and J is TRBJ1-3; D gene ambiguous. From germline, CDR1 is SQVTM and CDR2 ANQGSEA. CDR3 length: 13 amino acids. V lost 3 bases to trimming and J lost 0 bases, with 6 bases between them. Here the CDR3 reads CSVDAGSGNTIYF. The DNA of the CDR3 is TGCAGCGTTGATGCAGGCTCTGGAAACACCATATATTTT.

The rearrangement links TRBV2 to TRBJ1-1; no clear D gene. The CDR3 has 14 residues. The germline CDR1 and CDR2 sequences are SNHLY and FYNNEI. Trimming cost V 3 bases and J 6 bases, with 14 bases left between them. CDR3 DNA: TGTGCCAGCAGTGAGTCCGGGGAATTTGCTGAAGCTTTCTTT. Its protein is CASSESGEFAEAFF.

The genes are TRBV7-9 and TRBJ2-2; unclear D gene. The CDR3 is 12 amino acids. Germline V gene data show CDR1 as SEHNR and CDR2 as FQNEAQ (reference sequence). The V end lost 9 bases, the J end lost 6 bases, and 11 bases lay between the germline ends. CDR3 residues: CASQLLSGELFF. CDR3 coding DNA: TGTGCCAGTCAGCTTCTTTCCGGGGAGCTGTTTTTT.

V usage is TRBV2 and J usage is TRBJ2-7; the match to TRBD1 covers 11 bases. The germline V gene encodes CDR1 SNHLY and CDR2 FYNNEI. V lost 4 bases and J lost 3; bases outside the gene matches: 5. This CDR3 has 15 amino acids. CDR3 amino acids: CASSAGTGGFYEQYF. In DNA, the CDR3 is TGTGCCAGCAGTGCCGGGACAGGGGGGTTCTACGAGCAGTACTTC.

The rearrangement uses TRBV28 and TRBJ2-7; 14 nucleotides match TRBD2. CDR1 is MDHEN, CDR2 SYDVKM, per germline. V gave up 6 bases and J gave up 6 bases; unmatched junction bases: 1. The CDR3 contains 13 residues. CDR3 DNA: TGTGCCAGCAGCGGACTAGCGGGAGGCGAGCAGTACTTC. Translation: CASSGLAGGEQYF. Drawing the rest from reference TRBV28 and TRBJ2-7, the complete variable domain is DVKVTQSSRYLVKRTGEKVFLECVQDMDHENMFWYRQDPGLGLRLIYFSYDVKMKEKGDIPEGYSVSREKKERFSLILESASTNQTSMYLCASSGLAGGEQYFGPGTRLTVT.